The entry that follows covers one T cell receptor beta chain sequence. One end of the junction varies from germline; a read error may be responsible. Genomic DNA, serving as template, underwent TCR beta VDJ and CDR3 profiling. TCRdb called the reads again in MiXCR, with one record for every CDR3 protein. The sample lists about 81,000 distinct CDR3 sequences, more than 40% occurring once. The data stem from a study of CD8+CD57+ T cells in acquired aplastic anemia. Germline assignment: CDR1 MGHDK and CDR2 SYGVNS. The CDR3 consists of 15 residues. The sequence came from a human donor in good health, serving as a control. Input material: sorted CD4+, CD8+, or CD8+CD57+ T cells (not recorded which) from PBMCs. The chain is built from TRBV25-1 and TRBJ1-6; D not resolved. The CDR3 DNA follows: TGTGCCAGTAGTGAGTCCCATAACCTAGATTCACCCCTCCACTTT. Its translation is CASSESHNLDSPLHF.